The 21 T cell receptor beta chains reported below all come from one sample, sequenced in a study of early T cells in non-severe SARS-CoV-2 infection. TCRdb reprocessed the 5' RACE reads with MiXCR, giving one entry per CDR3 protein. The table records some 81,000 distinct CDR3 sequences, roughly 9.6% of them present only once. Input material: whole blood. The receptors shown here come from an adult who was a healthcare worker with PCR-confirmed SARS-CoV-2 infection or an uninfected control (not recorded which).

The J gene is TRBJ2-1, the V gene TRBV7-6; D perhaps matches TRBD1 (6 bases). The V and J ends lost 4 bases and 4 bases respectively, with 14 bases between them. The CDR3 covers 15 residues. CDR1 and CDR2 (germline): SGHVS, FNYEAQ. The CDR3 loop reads CASSSGVQAYNEQFF. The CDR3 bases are TGTGCCAGCAGCTCAGGGGTTCAGGCGTACAATGAGCAGTTCTTC.

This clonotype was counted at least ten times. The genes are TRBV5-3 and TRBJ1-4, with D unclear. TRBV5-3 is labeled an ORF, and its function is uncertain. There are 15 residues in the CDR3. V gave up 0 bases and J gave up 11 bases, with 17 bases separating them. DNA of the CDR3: TGTGCCAGAAGCTTGGGGCGGCCAGCCCGGGAGAAACTGTTTTTT. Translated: CARSLGRPAREKLFF.

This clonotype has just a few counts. For the CDR3, the DNA is TGTGCCGTCCAAGGCCAGTTTCCCCACAATGAGCAGTTCTTC. It is translated as CAVQGQFPHNEQFF. The gene calls are TRBV6-1 and TRBJ2-1; D is uncertain. Per the germline V gene, CDR1 is MNHNS and CDR2 is SASEGT. CDR3 length: 14 amino acids. The V and J ends lost 11 bases and 5 bases respectively, with 19 bases between them.

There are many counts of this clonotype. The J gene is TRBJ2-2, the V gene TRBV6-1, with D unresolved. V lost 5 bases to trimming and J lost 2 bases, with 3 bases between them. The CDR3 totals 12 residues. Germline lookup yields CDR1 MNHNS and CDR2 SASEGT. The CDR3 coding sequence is TGTGCCAGCAGTATAAACACCGGGGAGCTGTTTTTT. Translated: CASSINTGELFF.

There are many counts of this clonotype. CDR3 sequence (DNA): TGTGCCAGCAGTTTAGTCGGGTATGAGCAGTTCTTC. Its translation is CASSLVGYEQFF. V usage is TRBV12-3 or TRBV12-4 and J usage is TRBJ2-1; D not certain. Between the trimmed V and J ends, which lost 1 base and 8 bases, there was a span of 6 bases. The CDR3 runs 12 residues.

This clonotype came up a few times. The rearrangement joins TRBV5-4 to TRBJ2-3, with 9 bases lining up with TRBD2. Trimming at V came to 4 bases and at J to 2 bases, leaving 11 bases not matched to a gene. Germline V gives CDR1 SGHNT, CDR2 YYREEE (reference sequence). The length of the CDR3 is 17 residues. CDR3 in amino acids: CASSGPTSGGYTDTQYF. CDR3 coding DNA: TGTGCCAGCAGCGGCCCGACTAGCGGAGGATACACAGATACGCAGTATTTT.

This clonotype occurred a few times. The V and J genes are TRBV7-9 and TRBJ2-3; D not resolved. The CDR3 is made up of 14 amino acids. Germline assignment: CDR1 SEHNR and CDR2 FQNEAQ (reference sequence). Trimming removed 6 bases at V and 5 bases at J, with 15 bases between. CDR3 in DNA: TGTGCCAGCAGGACCCCCTTTGAGGAAGATACGCAGTATTTT. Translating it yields CASRTPFEEDTQYF.

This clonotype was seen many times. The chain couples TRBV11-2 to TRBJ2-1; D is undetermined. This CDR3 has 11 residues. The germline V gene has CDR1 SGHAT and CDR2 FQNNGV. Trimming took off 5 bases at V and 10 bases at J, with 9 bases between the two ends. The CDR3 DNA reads TGTGCCAGCAGCGTCCGGCAAGAGCAGTTCTTC. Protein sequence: CASSVRQEQFF.

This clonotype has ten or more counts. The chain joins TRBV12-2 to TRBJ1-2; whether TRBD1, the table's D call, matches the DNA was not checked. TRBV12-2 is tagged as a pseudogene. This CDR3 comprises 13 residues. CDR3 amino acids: CASRLTRGGGYTF. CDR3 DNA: TGTGCAAGTCGCTTGACGCGAGGGGGAGGCTACACCTTC.

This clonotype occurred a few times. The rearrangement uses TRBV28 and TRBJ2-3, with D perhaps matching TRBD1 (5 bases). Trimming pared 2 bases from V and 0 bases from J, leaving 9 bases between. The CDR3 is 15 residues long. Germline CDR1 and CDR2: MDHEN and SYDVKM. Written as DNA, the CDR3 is TGTGCCAGCAGTTTAGGGGCAGCAAGCACAGATACGCAGTATTTT. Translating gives CASSLGAASTDTQYF.

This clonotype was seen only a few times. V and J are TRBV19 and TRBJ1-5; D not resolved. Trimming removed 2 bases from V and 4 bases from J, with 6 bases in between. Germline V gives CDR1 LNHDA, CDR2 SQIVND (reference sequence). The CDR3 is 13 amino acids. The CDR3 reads CASSISINQPQHF. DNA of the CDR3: TGTGCCAGTAGTATAAGCATTAATCAGCCCCAGCATTTT. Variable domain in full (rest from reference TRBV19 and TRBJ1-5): DGGITQSPKYLFRKEGQNVTLSCEQNLNHDAMYWYRQDPGQGLRLIYYSQIVNDFQKGDIAEGYSVSREKKESFPLTVTSAQKNPTAFYLCASSISINQPQHFGDGTRLSIL.

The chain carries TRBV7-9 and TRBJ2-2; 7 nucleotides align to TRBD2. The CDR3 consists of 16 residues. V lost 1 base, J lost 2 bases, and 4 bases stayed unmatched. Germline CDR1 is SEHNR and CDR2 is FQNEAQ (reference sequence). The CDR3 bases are TGTGCCAGCAGCTTAGACGCGGGAGTCAACACCGGGGAGCTGTTTTTT. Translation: CASSLDAGVNTGELFF.

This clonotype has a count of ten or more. The CDR3 sequence: CASRMGSGDTQYF. CDR3 DNA sequence: TGTGCCAGCAGAATGGGGAGCGGAGATACGCAGTATTTT. The V call is TRBV27, the J call TRBJ2-3, with D possibly being TRBD2 (5 bases). The CDR3 has 13 amino acids. The germline V and J ends were trimmed by 6 bases and 5 bases, with 12 bases remaining between them. Germline CDR1 is MNHEY and CDR2 is SMNVEV (reference sequence).

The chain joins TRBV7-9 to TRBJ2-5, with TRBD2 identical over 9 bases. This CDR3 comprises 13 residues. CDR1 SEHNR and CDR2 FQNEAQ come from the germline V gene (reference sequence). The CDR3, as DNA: TGTAGCGGCGTAGCGGGAGTCGGGGAGACCCAGTACTTC. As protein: CSGVAGVGETQYF.

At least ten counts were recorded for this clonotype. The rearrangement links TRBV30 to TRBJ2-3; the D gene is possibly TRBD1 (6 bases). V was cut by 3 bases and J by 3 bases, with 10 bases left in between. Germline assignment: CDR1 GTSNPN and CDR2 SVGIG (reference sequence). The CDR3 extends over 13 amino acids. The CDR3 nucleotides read TGTGCCTGGAGCCGCCAGGGGACAGATACGCAGTATTTT. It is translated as CAWSRQGTDTQYF. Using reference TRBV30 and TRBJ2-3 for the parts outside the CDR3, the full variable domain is SQTIHQWPATLVQPVGSPLSLECTVEGTSNPNLYWYRQAAGRGLQLLFYSVGIGQISSEVPQNLSASRPQDRQFILSSKKLLLSDSGFYLCAWSRQGTDTQYFGPGTRLTVL.

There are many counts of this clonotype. The chain's CDR3 is CASGTGVTTGELFF. Here the CDR3 DNA reads TGTGCCAGCGGGACAGGGGTTACCACCGGGGAGCTGTTTTTT. The chain combines TRBV19 with TRBJ2-2; 10 positions agree with TRBD1. After removal of 9 bases from V and 4 bases from J, the junction contained 5 bases not matched to a gene. The length of the CDR3 is 14 residues. Germline V gene sequence: CDR1 LNHDA, CDR2 SQIVND (reference sequence).

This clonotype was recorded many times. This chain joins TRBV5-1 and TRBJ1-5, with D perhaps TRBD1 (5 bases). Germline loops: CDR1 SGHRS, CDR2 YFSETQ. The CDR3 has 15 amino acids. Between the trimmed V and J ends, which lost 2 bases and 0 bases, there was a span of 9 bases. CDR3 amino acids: CASSFKTDSNQPQHF. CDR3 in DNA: TGCGCCAGCAGCTTCAAGACAGATAGCAATCAGCCCCAGCATTTT.

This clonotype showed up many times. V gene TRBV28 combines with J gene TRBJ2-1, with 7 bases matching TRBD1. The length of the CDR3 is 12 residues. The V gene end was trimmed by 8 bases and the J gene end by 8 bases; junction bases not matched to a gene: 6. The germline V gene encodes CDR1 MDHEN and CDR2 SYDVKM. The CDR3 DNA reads TGTGCCAGCGGGCAGGGGGTGGATGAGCAGTTCTTC. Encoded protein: CASGQGVDEQFF.

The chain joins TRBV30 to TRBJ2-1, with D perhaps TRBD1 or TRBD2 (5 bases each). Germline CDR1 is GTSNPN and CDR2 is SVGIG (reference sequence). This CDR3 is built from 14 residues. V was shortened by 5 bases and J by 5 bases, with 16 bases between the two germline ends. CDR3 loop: CAWDERDHHNEQFF. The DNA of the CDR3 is TGTGCCTGGGATGAGAGGGACCACCACAATGAGCAGTTCTTC. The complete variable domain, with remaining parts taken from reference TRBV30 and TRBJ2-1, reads SQTIHQWPATLVQPVGSPLSLECTVEGTSNPNLYWYRQAAGRGLQLLFYSVGIGQISSEVPQNLSASRPQDRQFILSSKKLLLSDSGFYLCAWDERDHHNEQFFGPGTRLTVL.

CDR3 DNA: TGTGCCAGTAGTGCCCCACGGATAGCCAAAAACATTCAGTACTTC. As protein: CASSAPRIAKNIQYF. The chain joins TRBV19 to TRBJ2-4; D gene ambiguous. From germline, CDR1 is LNHDA and CDR2 SQIVND (reference sequence). V was clipped by 5 bases and J by 0 bases, with 11 bases between them. CDR3 length: 15 amino acids.

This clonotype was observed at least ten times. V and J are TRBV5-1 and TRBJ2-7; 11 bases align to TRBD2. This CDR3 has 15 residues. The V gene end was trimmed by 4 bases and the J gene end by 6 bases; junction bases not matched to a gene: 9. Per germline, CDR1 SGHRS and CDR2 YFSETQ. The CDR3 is CASSATSGSYGEQYF. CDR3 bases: TGCGCCAGCAGCGCCACTAGCGGGAGTTACGGCGAGCAGTACTTC.